What follows are 16 T cell receptor beta chains derived from one specimen sequenced in a study of OX40 agonist ivuxolimab in advanced cancers. Profiled with immunoSEQ multiplex PCR; TCRdb holds only in-frame clones, not every one. Here the sample spans 77,000 or so clones, approximately 95% being singletons. The sample was CD4+ or CD8+ T cells sorted from blood, taken in a trial of the OX40 agonist ivuxolimab. The origin of the receptors is an adult with an advanced solid tumor such as melanoma, head and neck, liver or kidney cancer.

V and J are TRBV7-9 and TRBJ2-7; the D is unclear. V lost 3 bases and J lost 6, with 9 bases in between. The CDR3 runs to 12 residues. Germline CDR1 reads SEHNR; CDR2 reads FQNEAQ (reference sequence). The CDR3 nucleotides read TGTGCCAGCAGCTTCGGTACATCCGAGCAGTACTTC. Translated, it gives CASSFGTSEQYF.

V gene TRBV7-2 combines with J gene TRBJ2-5; D not certain. V was clipped by 0 bases and J by 5 bases, with 16 bases between them. The CDR3 contains 16 residues. Germline CDR1 is SGHTA and CDR2 is FQGNSA. This CDR3 is CASSLARLGVTETQYF. CDR3 DNA: TGTGCCAGCAGCTTAGCGCGTCTGGGCGTAACGGAGACCCAGTACTTC. Full variable domain (outside the CDR3, taken from reference TRBV7-2 and TRBJ2-5): GAGVSQSPSNKVTEKGKDVELRCDPISGHTALYWYRQSLGQGLEFLIYFQGNSAPDKSGLPSDRFSAERTGGSVSTLTIQRTQQEDSAVYLCASSLARLGVTETQYFGPGTRLLVL.

The genes are TRBV7-2 and TRBJ2-1; a weak D match, TRBD2 (7 bases). CDR3 length equals 15 residues. The germline V gene encodes CDR1 SGHTA and CDR2 FQGNSA. V dropped 2 bases and J dropped 6 bases, with 14 bases sitting between them. The CDR3 spells CASSLMAGAPNEQFF. In nucleotides, the CDR3 is TGTGCCAGCAGCTTAATGGCGGGGGCGCCCAATGAGCAGTTCTTC.

The CDR3 DNA is TGTGCCAGCAGCGGCTACGAGCAGTACTTC. Encoded protein: CASSGYEQYF. The chain combines TRBV2 with TRBJ2-7, with unresolved D. V was pared by 6 bases and J by 3 bases, with 3 bases between. CDR3 size: 10 residues. Germline loops: CDR1 SNHLY, CDR2 FYNNEI.

With respect to this clone: Additional DNA sequences in this sample encode the identical CDR3. The J gene is TRBJ2-2, the V gene TRBV30; TRBD1 is a possible D gene (6 bases). Trimming pared 0 bases from V and 4 bases from J, leaving 12 bases between. CDR1 and CDR2 (germline): GTSNPN, SVGIG (reference sequence). This CDR3 is built from 15 residues. CDR3 in DNA: TGTGCCTGGAGTGTAGGTACAGGGCTCACCGGGGAGCTGTTTTTT. It codes for CAWSVGTGLTGELFF.

This chain links TRBV20-1 with TRBJ2-1; no firm D call. This CDR3 spans 11 amino acids. The V end was cut by 6 bases, the J end by 10 bases, with 13 bases between. CDR1 and CDR2 from the germline V gene are DFQATT and SNEGSKA (reference sequence). The CDR3 DNA reads as TGCAGTGCCACGGGTGCGCTGGAGCAGTTCTTC. Translation gives CSATGALEQFF.

This clone was picked up one time. CDR3 DNA sequence: TGTGCCAGCACCCACTATCGCGGTAGCGGGAGCCTGTACGAGCAGTACTTC. This translates into CASTHYRGSGSLYEQYF. J is TRBJ2-7 and V is TRBV27, with TRBD2 identical over 9 bases. Trimming at V came to 7 bases and at J to 4 bases, leaving 17 bases not matched to a gene. CDR1 is MNHEY and CDR2 is SMNVEV in the germline V gene (reference sequence). The CDR3 length is 17 residues.

The chain has TRBV19 and TRBJ1-2; no definite D call. The V end was cut by 5 bases, the J end by 4 bases, with 14 bases between. This CDR3 region has 14 residues. Germline V lookup: CDR1 LNHDA, CDR2 SQIVND (reference sequence). Here the CDR3 DNA reads TGTGCCAGTAGTTCCGGTGGTCCCGGCTATGGCTACACCTTC. Protein: CASSSGGPGYGYTF.

This chain joins TRBV28 and TRBJ2-3; 11 bases line up with TRBD2. Trimming at V came to 7 bases and at J to 3 bases, leaving 6 bases not matched to a gene. The CDR3 is 15 amino acids. Germline V lookup: CDR1 MDHEN, CDR2 SYDVKM. The CDR3 nucleotides are TGTGCCAGCATTACCCTAGCGGGAGGTACAGATACGCAGTATTTT. This translates into CASITLAGGTDTQYF.

Worth noting for this clone: At one boundary the junction diverges from the germline segment, which might be a read error. The chain is built from TRBV29-1 and TRBJ1-1; maybe TRBD1 (5 bases). Germline CDR1 SQVTM, CDR2 ANQGSEA. The CDR3 spans 14 residues. The CDR3 reads CSVDRDFIDAGGLF. In DNA, the CDR3 is TGCAGCGTTGACCGGGACTTCATTGATGCTGGTGGTCTCTTT.

The chain uses TRBV5-1 and TRBJ1-5, with 8 positions matching TRBD1. In germline, CDR1 is SGHRS, CDR2 YFSETQ. V gave up 5 bases and J gave up 5 bases; unmatched junction bases: 6. The CDR3 is 14 amino acids. The CDR3 sequence: CASSFDRGDQPQHF. The CDR3 DNA follows: TGCGCCAGCAGTTTTGACAGGGGAGATCAGCCCCAGCATTTT.

This clone appeared a single time. This rearrangement joins TRBV5-6 to TRBJ1-5; D is perhaps TRBD1 (5 bases). Deletions cut 1 base from V and 6 bases from J, with 8 bases between. CDR3 length equals 13 residues. Germline loops: CDR1 SGHDT, CDR2 YYEEEE. The CDR3 bases are TGTGCCAGCAGCTTGTCCGGGGGTCAGCCCCAGCATTTT. Protein product: CASSLSGGQPQHF.

The V call is TRBV7-8, the J call TRBJ1-1; D uncertain. Per the germline V gene, CDR1 is SGHVS and CDR2 is FQNEAQ. The V end was cut by 4 bases, the J end by 0 bases, with 15 bases between. This CDR3 has 16 amino acids. The CDR3 protein is CASSSSLPAMNTEAFF. The CDR3 DNA reads as TGTGCCAGCAGCTCCTCCCTTCCTGCTATGAACACTGAAGCTTTCTTT.

This chain links TRBV5-1 with TRBJ2-4; a weak D match, TRBD1 (6 bases). Trimming stripped 4 bases from V and 8 bases from J, with 16 bases between. This CDR3 has 14 residues. Germline V CDR1 and CDR2: SGHRS, YFSETQ. The CDR3: CASSPLAEGDIQYF. CDR3 DNA: TGCGCCAGCAGCCCCCTTGCTGAGGGGGACATTCAGTACTTC.

The chain is built from TRBV27 and TRBJ2-1; the match to TRBD2 covers 12 bases. Germline V gene lookup returns CDR1 MNHEY and CDR2 SMNVEV (reference sequence). The CDR3 extends over 20 amino acids. J was trimmed by 3 bases and V by 3 bases; bases with no gene match: 15. The CDR3 bases are TGTGCCAGCAGTTTGCGGACAGGGACTAGCGGGCAACCTTTCTACAATGAGCAGTTCTTC. It specifies CASSLRTGTSGQPFYNEQFF.

V and J are TRBV11-2 and TRBJ2-7; tentative D call: TRBD2 (5 bases). The CDR3 is 19 residues long. Deletions cut 0 bases from V and 2 bases from J, with 23 bases between. Germline V lookup: CDR1 SGHAT, CDR2 FQNNGV. The DNA of the CDR3 is TGTGCCAGCAGCTTAGATAACCAGAGAGGACTGACGAACACCTACGAGCAGTACTTC. Amino acid sequence: CASSLDNQRGLTNTYEQYF.